Listed below are T cell receptor beta chains from one sample, sequenced in a study of memory CD4+ T cells and cytomegalovirus serostatus. Assay: immunoSEQ multiplex PCR; the TCRdb copy retains only in-frame clones and omits some. The sample has just over 45,000 clones; under 80% are singletons. The specimen was memory CD4+ T cells from blood. These receptors came from an adult in good health and CMV-seronegative. Both conserved end residues are trimmed from each CDR3. The order of the fields is V gene, D gene, J gene, CDR3 protein. A D gene is named only where the DNA matches it firmly.

>TRBV5-1|.|TRBJ2-4
ASSLEGVGQNIQY
>TRBV5-4|TRBD1|TRBJ2-7
ASSPETGVSSYEQY
>TRBV6-6|.|TRBJ1-6
ASSYSMRPLH
>TRBV4-3|.|TRBJ2-3
ASSQQHLASSSTDTQY
>TRBV27|.|TRBJ1-1
ASSDRPLGTEAF
>TRBV11-1|TRBD1|TRBJ2-1
ASSLGQGASESYNEQF
>TRBV5-1|.|TRBJ1-5
ASSFDANQPQH
>TRBV19|.|TRBJ1-5
ASSIGAVHNQPQH
>TRBV12-2|.|TRBJ2-7
ASRWPPGTARNYEQY
>TRBV19|.|TRBJ1-1
ASSMDLTRDDTEAF
>TRBV12-5|.|TRBJ1-3
ASGGTISGNTIY
>TRBV6-1|.|TRBJ1-1
ADQSPGFPPTEAF
>TRBV5-8|.|TRBJ1-4
ASRTSTGHRNEKLF
>TRBV4-3|.|TRBJ1-3
ASSQNEGPSSGNTIY
>TRBV5-6|.|TRBJ2-1
ASSLGALSSYNEQF
>TRBV29-1|.|TRBJ1-2
SARTLTGGGYT
>TRBV7-9|TRBD2|TRBJ2-1
ASSSRTSGGLGEQF
>TRBV7-9|TRBD1|TRBJ2-5
ASSYDPGQGRGQETQY